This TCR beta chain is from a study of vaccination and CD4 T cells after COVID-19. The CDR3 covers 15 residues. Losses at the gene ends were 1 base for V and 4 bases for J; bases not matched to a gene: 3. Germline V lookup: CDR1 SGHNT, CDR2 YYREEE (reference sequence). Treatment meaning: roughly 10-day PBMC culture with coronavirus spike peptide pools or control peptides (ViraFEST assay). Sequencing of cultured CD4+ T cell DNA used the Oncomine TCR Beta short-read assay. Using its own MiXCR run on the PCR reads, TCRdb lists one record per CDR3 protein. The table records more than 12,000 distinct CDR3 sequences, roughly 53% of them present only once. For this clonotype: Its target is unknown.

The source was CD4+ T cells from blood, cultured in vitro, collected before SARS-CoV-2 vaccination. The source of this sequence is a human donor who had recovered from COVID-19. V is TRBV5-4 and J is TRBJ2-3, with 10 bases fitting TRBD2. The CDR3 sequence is CASSLTAGGPDTQYF. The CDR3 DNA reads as TGTGCCAGCAGCTTGACAGCGGGAGGGCCAGATACGCAGTATTTT.